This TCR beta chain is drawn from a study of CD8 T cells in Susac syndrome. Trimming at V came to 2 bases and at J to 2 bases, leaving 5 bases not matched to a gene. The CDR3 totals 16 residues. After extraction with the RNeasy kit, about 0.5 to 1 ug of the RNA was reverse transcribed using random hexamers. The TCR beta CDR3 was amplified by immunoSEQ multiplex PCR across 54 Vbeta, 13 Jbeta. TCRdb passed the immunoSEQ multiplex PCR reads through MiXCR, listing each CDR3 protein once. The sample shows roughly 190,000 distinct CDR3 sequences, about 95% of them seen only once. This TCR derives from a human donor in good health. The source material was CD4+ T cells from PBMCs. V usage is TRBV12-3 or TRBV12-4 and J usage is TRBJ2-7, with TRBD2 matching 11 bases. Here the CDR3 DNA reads TGTGCCAGCAGTTTATTCGGGACTAGCGGAACCTACGAGCAGTACTTC. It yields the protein CASSLFGTSGTYEQYF.